A selection of T cell receptor beta chains follows, all from one sample in a study of cytomegalovirus exposure and HLA in healthy donors. The protocol was immunoSEQ multiplex PCR, while the TCRdb copy is restricted to in-frame clones and leaves out a portion. The data contain 97,000 or so clones, around 60% of them singletons. Specimen: PBMCs. These receptors all come from a human donor in good health. The CDR3 runs from the conserved cysteine through the conserved F or W. A D gene is named only where the DNA matches it firmly. Not every row has a clone size; where given, it reads once, few, many or a size class.

cdr3_aa: CASSSFRGHSNEQFF; cdr3_nt: TGTGCCAGCAGCTCCTTTAGGGGACACTCCAATGAGCAGTTCTTC; v_call: TRBV11-2; j_call: TRBJ2-1; d_call: -; clone_size: -
cdr3_aa: CASSFVLSGNEQFF; cdr3_nt: TGTGCCAGCAGTTTTGTTTTGTCGGGCAATGAGCAGTTCTTC; v_call: TRBV28; j_call: TRBJ2-1; d_call: -; clone_size: -
cdr3_aa: CASSSGSIYEQYF; cdr3_nt: TGTGCCAGTAGTAGCGGGAGTATCTACGAGCAGTACTTC; v_call: TRBV19; j_call: TRBJ2-7; d_call: TRBD2; clone_size: -
cdr3_aa: CASSLTWDSSDEQYF; cdr3_nt: TGTGCCAGCAGTCTTACTTGGGACAGCAGCGACGAGCAGTACTTC; v_call: TRBV28; j_call: TRBJ2-7; d_call: TRBD1; clone_size: -
cdr3_aa: CASSPMRVRLETQYF; cdr3_nt: TGTGCCAGCAGCCCGATGAGGGTACGGTTGGAGACCCAGTACTTC; v_call: TRBV7-9; j_call: TRBJ2-5; d_call: -; clone_size: -
cdr3_aa: CASSPWTGAGANVLTF; cdr3_nt: TGTGCCAGCAGTCCCTGGACAGGAGCAGGGGCCAACGTCCTGACTTTC; v_call: TRBV27; j_call: TRBJ2-6; d_call: TRBD1; clone_size: -
cdr3_aa: CSGSGIDIQYF; cdr3_nt: TGCAGTGGTAGCGGGATTGACATTCAGTACTTC; v_call: TRBV20-1; j_call: TRBJ2-4; d_call: TRBD2; clone_size: -
cdr3_aa: CASSSNTEAFF; cdr3_nt: TGTGCGAGTTCTTCGAACACTGAAGCTTTCTTT; v_call: TRBV10-3; j_call: TRBJ1-1; d_call: -; clone_size: few
cdr3_aa: CASSWRAVSYEQYF; cdr3_nt: TGTGCCAGCAGCTGGAGGGCGGTTTCCTACGAGCAGTACTTC; v_call: TRBV5-8; j_call: TRBJ2-7; d_call: -; clone_size: few
cdr3_aa: CASSTASYEQYF; cdr3_nt: TGTGCCAGCTCGACAGCGTCCTACGAGCAGTACTTC; v_call: TRBV18; j_call: TRBJ2-7; d_call: -; clone_size: -
cdr3_aa: CASSTRGGNEQYF; cdr3_nt: TGTGCCAGCAGCACTAGGGGGGGAAACGAGCAGTACTTC; v_call: TRBV7-8; j_call: TRBJ2-7; d_call: -; clone_size: -
cdr3_aa: CASSRDYPYNEQFF; cdr3_nt: TGTGCCAGCAGTCGGGACTACCCCTACAATGAGCAGTTCTTC; v_call: TRBV6-5; j_call: TRBJ2-1; d_call: TRBD2; clone_size: -
cdr3_aa: CASSPLPQAGAYNEQFF; cdr3_nt: TGTGCCAGTAGCCCCCTACCTCAAGCGGGGGCCTACAATGAGCAGTTCTTC; v_call: TRBV19; j_call: TRBJ2-1; d_call: TRBD2; clone_size: -
cdr3_aa: CASSLRRGPPYEQYF; cdr3_nt: TGTGCCAGCAGTTTACGGAGGGGCCCCCCCTACGAGCAGTACTTC; v_call: TRBV27; j_call: TRBJ2-7; d_call: -; clone_size: -
cdr3_aa: CASSLRDSSYEQYF; cdr3_nt: TGTGCCAGCAGCCTCAGAGACTCTTCCTACGAGCAGTACTTC; v_call: TRBV7-8; j_call: TRBJ2-7; d_call: -; clone_size: once